Listed below are T cell receptor beta chains from one sample, sequenced in a study of a mutant IDH1 vaccine in newly diagnosed glioma. These receptors have no known antigen. Only in-frame clones appear in the TCRdb table, and some are missing; sequencing was by immunoSEQ multiplex PCR. The sample records about 65,000 clones, approximately 84% being singletons. The sequenced sample was PBMCs, obtained from a glioma patient whose treatment included an IDH1 peptide vaccine. These receptors were taken from a man aged 25-45 years with glioma. Each CDR3 is given with its conserved first and last residue. D genes are given only for firm matches. Part of the rows lack a size; the others show once, few, many or a class for expanded clones.

len	v_gene	d_gene	abundance	j_gene	CDR3aa	CDR3nt
14	TRBV10-3	TRBD2	-	TRBJ2-3	CAIRKLASTDTQYF	TGTGCCATCAGGAAACTAGCGAGCACAGATACGCAGTATTTT
17	TRBV19	-	-	TRBJ2-1	CASSITSTGTTYNEQFF	TGTGCCAGTAGTATAACGTCGACAGGGACTACCTACAATGAGCAGTTCTTC
16	TRBV6-5	TRBD2	once	TRBJ2-7	CASSYSTSGGVDEQYF	TGTGCCAGCAGTTACTCGACTAGCGGGGGGGTCGACGAGCAGTACTTC
14	TRBV25-1	-	-	TRBJ2-5	CASSPRHTQETQYF	TGTGCCAGCAGCCCCCGACATACCCAAGAGACCCAGTACTTC
17	TRBV7-6	-	once	TRBJ2-1	CASSLFGGAGSYNEQFF	TGTGCCAGCAGCTTATTTGGTGGTGCCGGATCCTACAATGAGCAGTTCTTC
12	TRBV28	-	-	TRBJ1-4	CASSVRPEKLFF	TGTGCCAGCAGTGTCAGGCCGGAAAAACTGTTTTTT
15	TRBV18	-	-	TRBJ2-1	CASSLILGPIGEQFF	TGTGCCAGCTCACTCATTCTCGGCCCCATTGGTGAGCAGTTCTTC
13	TRBV9	-	-	TRBJ1-2	CASIQQGLGGYTF	TGTGCCAGCATCCAACAGGGTTTAGGTGGCTACACCTTC
18	TRBV21-1	-	-	TRBJ2-7	CASSKNLTRGISSYEQYF	TGTGCCAGCAGCAAAAACTTGACCCGAGGCATTAGTTCCTACGAGCAGTACTTC
13	TRBV18	-	-	TRBJ2-3	CASSITSTDTQYF	TGTGCCAGCTCAATTACTAGCACAGATACGCAGTATTTT
15	TRBV19	TRBD1	-	TRBJ1-4	CASRLGQSTNEKLFF	TGTGCCAGTAGGCTGGGACAGTCAACTAATGAAAAACTGTTTTTT
15	TRBV6-5	TRBD1	-	TRBJ2-1	CASSYGTGRVNEQFF	TGTGCCAGCAGTTACGGGACAGGGAGGGTAAATGAGCAGTTCTTC
15	TRBV6-5	-	-	TRBJ1-6	CASSYSQEGGSPLHF	TGTGCCAGCAGTTACTCCCAGGAGGGGGGTTCACCCCTCCACTTT